This T cell receptor (beta chain) stems from a study of cytomegalovirus exposure and HLA in healthy donors. Overall study findings and caveats: Researchers reported in a later analysis that a missense DCLRE1C variant was tied to TCR beta V- and J-gene trimming. As a later analysis showed, several of the most significant clusters appeared to be linked to common viral pathogens.

PCR primers comprised 60 Vbeta and 13 Jbeta primers. Assay used: immunoSEQ multiplex PCR; TCRdb lists only in-frame clones, some missing. The sample has about 120,000 clones; 60% to 85% are singletons. Regarding this clone: What it recognizes is unknown.

V was shortened by 5 bases and J by 1 base, with 11 bases between the two germline ends. CDR1 LNHDA and CDR2 SQIVND come from the germline V gene (reference sequence). The CDR3 extends over 14 amino acids. This clonotype was obtained from a female donor in good health and CMV-seronegative. The chain has TRBV19 and TRBJ1-2, with D possibly TRBD1 on 5 matching bases. The material sequenced was PBMCs. The CDR3 reads CASSPGLLNYGYTF. In nucleotides, the CDR3 is TGTGCCAGTAGTCCGGGACTCCTTAACTATGGCTACACCTTC.